This T cell receptor beta chain was profiled in a study of blood T cell repertoires in COVID-19. Overall study: Donors in the United States, Italy and Spain gave samples during acute or convalescent COVID-19.

TCRdb keeps only in-frame clones here, not all; method: immunoSEQ multiplex PCR. The sample shows 240,000 or so clones, 90% of them seen only once. This TCR was sampled from a man between 45 and 60 years old who had been exposed to COVID-19. Sequencing input: PBMCs or T cells enriched from blood (not recorded which).

CDR3 nucleotide sequence: TGTGCCACCGAGCCGCGGGGGTCTACAGATACGCAGTATTTT. Translated: CATEPRGSTDTQYF. The genes are TRBV15 and TRBJ2-3; 7 bases fit TRBD2. The CDR3 sequence is 14 residues long. Germline CDR1 LNHNV, CDR2 YYDKDF (reference sequence). V dropped 8 bases and J dropped 3; count of bases not matched to a gene: 8.